These 26 T cell receptor beta chains were all obtained from the same sample, sequenced in a study of T-cell reconstitution after alpha-beta-depleted transplantation in children. TCRbeta library preparation incorporated unique molecular identifiers. In TCRdb, the PCR reads were re-called with MiXCR into one record per CDR3 protein. This sample has around 380,000 distinct CDR3 sequences, with about a tenth found just once. Specimen: PBMCs from the stem cell graft donor, collected from the stem cell graft. Source of these receptors: a human donor who donated a stem cell graft to a child with acute myeloid leukemia.

The CDR3 DNA reads as TGCAGCGTGGACGGTACTAGCGGACCCGACCCCAATGAGCAGTTCTTC. Protein sequence: CSVDGTSGPDPNEQFF. The chain combines TRBV29-1 with TRBJ2-1, with TRBD2 matching over 8 bases. Looked up from germline, CDR1 is SQVTM and CDR2 is ANQGSEA. The CDR3 contains 16 residues. V shed 6 bases, J shed 6 bases, and the junction held 16 bases outside the gene matches.

Many counts were recorded for this clonotype. The chain couples TRBV6-5 to TRBJ2-2; D is uncertain. Trimming stripped 0 bases from V and 4 bases from J, with 3 bases between. The CDR3 runs 13 residues. Germline CDR1 reads MNHEY; CDR2 reads SVGAGI. The CDR3 loop reads CASSYSFTGELFF. CDR3 bases: TGTGCCAGCAGTTACTCGTTCACCGGGGAGCTGTTTTTT.

The J gene is TRBJ2-3, the V gene TRBV11-2, with 11 positions matching TRBD2. The junction had 7 bases not matched to a gene; V was cut back by 6 bases and J by 5 bases. This CDR3 contains 15 residues. Germline V CDR1 and CDR2: SGHAT, FQNNGV. In DNA, the CDR3 is TGTGCCAGCAGGGCCGGGACTAGCGGAAGAGATACGCAGTATTTT. Its protein is CASRAGTSGRDTQYF.

This sequence joins TRBV27 and TRBJ2-2, with D uncertain. The CDR3 is 17 residues long. Germline values: CDR1 MNHEY, CDR2 SMNVEV (reference sequence). V was pared by 1 base and J by 3 bases, with 15 bases between. The CDR3 loop is CASSLYRSDPDTGELFF. The DNA of the CDR3 is TGTGCCAGCAGTTTATATCGTAGTGATCCGGACACCGGGGAGCTGTTTTTT.

This clonotype showed up just a few times. The chain combines TRBV27 with TRBJ1-1; 7 nucleotides line up with TRBD1. The CDR3 spans 13 residues. V was pared by 3 bases and J by 7 bases, with 5 bases of the junction left unmatched. Germline CDR1 is MNHEY and CDR2 is SMNVEV (reference sequence). The CDR3 nucleotides read TGTGCCAGCAGTTTCGGACAGGCCGGTGAAGCTTTCTTT. Amino acid sequence: CASSFGQAGEAFF.

This clonotype was recorded at least ten times. This rearrangement joins TRBV24-1 to TRBJ2-5, with D tentatively TRBD1 (5 bases). Trimming pared 5 bases from V and 3 bases from J, leaving 9 bases between. The CDR3 totals 13 residues. Germline assignment: CDR1 KGHDR and CDR2 SFDVKD. Here the CDR3 DNA reads TGTGCCACCAGTGTGTCAGGGAAAGAGACCCAGTACTTC. Encoded protein: CATSVSGKETQYF.

In this sample, this clonotype turned up a few times. The V gene is TRBV5-1, the J gene TRBJ1-6; weak D call: TRBD1 (6 bases). Between the trimmed V and J ends, which lost 0 bases and 8 bases, there was a span of 9 bases. The CDR3 has 14 amino acids. The germline CDR1 and CDR2 sequences are SGHRS and YFSETQ. In nucleotides, the CDR3 is TGCGCCAGCAGCTTGGGACAGGACTATTCACCCCTCCACTTT. As protein: CASSLGQDYSPLHF.

This clonotype was observed a few times. The chain uses TRBV20-1 and TRBJ2-1; 8 bases match TRBD2. Trimming cost V 6 bases and J 2 bases; bases outside gene matches: 9. Germline values: CDR1 DFQATT, CDR2 SNEGSKA (reference sequence). CDR3 length: 15 residues. The CDR3 protein is CSAEFGRAAYNEQFF. DNA of the CDR3: TGCAGTGCCGAATTCGGGAGGGCGGCCTACAATGAGCAGTTCTTC.

V and J are TRBV25-1 and TRBJ1-5; maybe TRBD1 (5 bases). Trimming left V 8 bases short and J 11 bases short, with 13 bases between. Germline assignment: CDR1 MGHDK and CDR2 SYGVNS. The CDR3 runs 11 residues. In DNA form, the CDR3 reads TGTGCCAGCGGCACAGGTTTGGCCCAGCATTTT. As protein: CASGTGLAQHF.

The chain couples TRBV4-1 to TRBJ2-1; a possible D gene is TRBD2 (6 bases). Trimming took 3 bases from V and 3 from J, leaving 12 bases between them. This CDR3 is 15 amino acids long. Looked up from germline, CDR1 is MGHRA and CDR2 is YSYEKL. CDR3 residues: CASSHPGLDYNEQFF. CDR3 nucleotides: TGCGCCAGCAGCCATCCGGGACTCGACTACAATGAGCAGTTCTTC.

This clonotype has only a few counts. The V and J genes are TRBV6-1 and TRBJ2-1; the match to TRBD2 covers 11 bases. V lost 7 bases to trimming and J lost 9 bases; unmatched junction nucleotides: 11. Germline CDR1 MNHNS, CDR2 SASEGT. CDR3 length equals 15 residues. CDR3 sequence (DNA): TGTGCCAGCACGGGGTTGACTAGCGGGGTAGGTGAGCAGTTCTTC. It yields the protein CASTGLTSGVGEQFF.

The rearrangement joins TRBV12-3 or TRBV12-4 to TRBJ1-2, with D possibly matching TRBD1 (5 bases). The CDR3 is made up of 19 amino acids. V was trimmed by 7 bases and J by 3 bases, leaving 30 bases between them. CDR3 loop: CASTFSNIGAGDLYYGYTF. The CDR3 DNA sequence: TGTGCCAGCACTTTTTCCAACATTGGGGCAGGCGACTTGTACTATGGCTACACCTTC.

Remarks on this clonotype: A much larger clone sits a single nucleotide away, making a read error possible. The chain employs TRBV6-5 and TRBJ1-1, with TRBD1 as a possible D gene (5 bases). The CDR3 consists of 15 residues. Germline V gene data show CDR1 as MNHEY and CDR2 as SVGAGI. For the CDR3, the DNA is TGTGCCAGCAGTTCCGCGGGACGGCTGAGCACTGAATCTTTCTTT. Translating it yields CASSSAGRLSTESFF.

The chain is built from TRBV5-5 and TRBJ2-4; 8 bases line up with TRBD1. Germline CDR1 and CDR2: SGHKS and YYEKEE (reference sequence). The CDR3 has 14 amino acids. V lost 0 bases to trimming and J lost 6 bases; unmatched junction nucleotides: 2. The CDR3: CASSLGDRLNIQYF. The CDR3 DNA follows: TGTGCCAGCAGCTTGGGGGACAGGTTAAACATTCAGTACTTC.

The table lists this clonotype with many counts. This chain uses TRBV24-1 with TRBJ2-1; 8 bases are a match to TRBD1. The ends lost 10 bases at V and 9 bases at J; junction bases unmatched: 7. The germline V gene has CDR1 KGHDR and CDR2 SFDVKD. This CDR3 comprises 12 residues. The CDR3 DNA follows: TGTGCCACGGAAGGACAGGGCAGTGAGCAGTTCTTC. It translates to CATEGQGSEQFF.

The chain uses TRBV7-9 and TRBJ2-3, with 8 bases matching TRBD2. Trimming cost V 4 bases and J 2 bases; bases outside gene matches: 11. The CDR3 loop spans 17 amino acids. Germline CDR1 and CDR2: SEHNR and FQNEAQ (reference sequence). CDR3 protein: CASSSGGGEEHTDTQYF. The DNA of the CDR3 is TGTGCCAGCAGCTCGGGAGGGGGTGAGGAGCACACAGATACGCAGTATTTT.

This clonotype was observed many times. The chain uses TRBV7-8 and TRBJ2-7; no clear D gene. The germline CDR1 and CDR2 sequences are SGHVS and FQNEAQ. Trimming shortened V by 5 bases and J by 4 bases, and 6 bases separated the two germline ends. The CDR3 contains 11 residues. The CDR3 nucleotides are TGTGCCAGCAGCCCGCTATACGAGCAGTACTTC. Protein product: CASSPLYEQYF.

V gene TRBV5-3 combines with J gene TRBJ2-3; D unclear. TRBV5-3 is an open reading frame whose function is uncertain. The CDR3 runs to 18 residues. The V and J ends lost 9 bases and 1 base respectively, with 27 bases between them. The CDR3 protein is CAMSLYLGREEGTDTQYF. In DNA, the CDR3 is TGTGCCATGAGCTTGTATTTAGGTCGAGAAGAGGGCACAGATACGCAGTATTTT.

This clonotype showed up just a few times. The chain has TRBV12-3 or TRBV12-4 and TRBJ2-2; 12 bases align to TRBD2. The CDR3 length is 17 residues. V dropped 1 base and J dropped 10; count of bases not matched to a gene: 10. The CDR3 coding sequence is TGTGCCAGCAGTTTAGAATCGCTAGCGGGGGGGCCTTCGGAGCTGTTTTTT. Its protein product is CASSLESLAGGPSELFF.

This clonotype showed up just a few times. The V gene is TRBV19, the J gene TRBJ1-5, with unresolved D. Germline V CDR1 and CDR2: LNHDA, SQIVND (reference sequence). CDR3 length: 15 residues. V was cut by 5 bases and J by 6 bases, with 17 bases left in between. CDR3 nucleotides: TGTGCCAGTAGTCCAGACCCCTCAGGAATTCAGCCCCAGCATTTT. Translating gives CASSPDPSGIQPQHF.

This clonotype was found many times. This chain links TRBV6-5 with TRBJ1-1; D remains ambiguous. The germline gives CDR1 MNHEY, CDR2 SVGAGI. The CDR3 sequence is 11 residues long. Trimming cost V 2 bases and J 6 bases, with 4 bases left between them. The CDR3: CASSYGPEAFF. CDR3 DNA sequence: TGTGCCAGCAGTTACGGCCCTGAAGCTTTCTTT.

This chain joins TRBV4-2 and TRBJ2-1; D is perhaps TRBD2 (7 bases). V was cut by 4 bases and J by 4 bases, with 17 bases left in between. The CDR3 length is 16 residues. Germline CDR1 LGHNA, CDR2 YNFKEQ. CDR3 loop: CASSPEGGLTYNEQFF. DNA for the CDR3: TGTGCCAGCAGCCCTGAAGGGGGACTAACTTACAATGAGCAGTTCTTC.

The V call is TRBV27, the J call TRBJ1-1; D remains ambiguous. Germline lookup yields CDR1 MNHEY and CDR2 SMNVEV (reference sequence). The CDR3 is 15 amino acids. V was clipped by 5 bases and J by 0 bases, with 13 bases between them. The CDR3 nucleotides read TGTGCCAGCAGTGTACGCGGGAACCTGAACACTGAAGCTTTCTTT. Translated, it gives CASSVRGNLNTEAFF.

CDR3 loop: CSARAGQSNQPQHF. The CDR3 DNA reads as TGCAGTGCTAGGGCAGGTCAGAGCAATCAGCCCCAGCATTTT. The chain links TRBV20-1 to TRBJ1-5; D not resolved. V lost 3 bases, J lost 1 base, and 10 bases lay in between. Germline V gene lookup returns CDR1 DFQATT and CDR2 SNEGSKA (reference sequence). This CDR3 has 14 residues.

The J gene is TRBJ2-2, the V gene TRBV6-5; perhaps TRBD2 as D (5 bases). Trimming removed 2 bases from V and 5 bases from J, with 18 bases in between. Germline CDR1 and CDR2: MNHEY and SVGAGI. There are 17 residues in the CDR3. The DNA for the CDR3 is TGTGCCAGCAGTTACGCCCGGTCTTTGTCGGGGACCGGGGAGCTGTTTTTT. It encodes CASSYARSLSGTGELFF.

This clonotype was picked up many times. The chain carries TRBV29-1 and TRBJ2-1, with D unclear. CDR3 size: 14 residues. Deletions cut 4 bases from V and 7 bases from J, with 17 bases between. Germline CDR1 and CDR2: SQVTM and ANQGSEA. The CDR3 DNA reads as TGCAGCGTTGCTGGGTGGATCGTGGGGAATGAGCAGTTCTTC. This translates into CSVAGWIVGNEQFF.